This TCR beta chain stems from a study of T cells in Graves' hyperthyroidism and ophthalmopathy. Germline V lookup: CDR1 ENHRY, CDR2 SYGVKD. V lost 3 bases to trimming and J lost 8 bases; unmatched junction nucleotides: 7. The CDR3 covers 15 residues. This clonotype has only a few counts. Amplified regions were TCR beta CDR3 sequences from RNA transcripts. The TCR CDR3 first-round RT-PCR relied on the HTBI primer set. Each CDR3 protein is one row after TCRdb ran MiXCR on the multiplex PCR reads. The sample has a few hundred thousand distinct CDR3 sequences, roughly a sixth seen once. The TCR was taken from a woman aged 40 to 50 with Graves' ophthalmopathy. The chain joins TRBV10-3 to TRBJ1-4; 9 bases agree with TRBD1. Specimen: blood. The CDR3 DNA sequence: TGTGCCATCAGTGAACCGGGACAGGGAAGGGAAAAACTGTTTTTT. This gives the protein CAISEPGQGREKLFF.